The 26 T cell receptor beta chains presented below share a single source sample, sequenced in a study of siplizumab effects on memory and regulatory T cells. Profiling relied on immunoSEQ multiplex PCR, and the TCRdb table lists in-frame clones only, not all of them. This table holds over 90,000 clones, more than 85% found once. What was sequenced was CD4+ T cells sorted from blood. Receptors were obtained from a human donor in good health.

This clone was seen a few times. The rearrangement joins TRBV5-1 to TRBJ1-1; D is unclear. Germline V gene lookup returns CDR1 SGHRS and CDR2 YFSETQ. V was shortened by 3 bases and J by 8 bases, with 14 bases between the two germline ends. This CDR3 has 13 amino acids. The CDR3 DNA reads TGCGCCAGCAGCTCCCCGAAACAGAGAGAAGCTTTCTTT. Its protein is CASSSPKQREAFF.

The genes are TRBV2 and TRBJ2-1, with TRBD2 matching 7 bases. Germline CDR1 reads SNHLY; CDR2 reads FYNNEI. The junction had 3 bases not matched to a gene; V was cut back by 7 bases and J by 6 bases. The CDR3 consists of 12 residues. The CDR3 sequence: CASMTGGNEQFF. CDR3 nucleotide sequence: TGTGCCAGCATGACGGGGGGCAATGAGCAGTTCTTC.

This chain uses TRBV28 with TRBJ2-7; D is uncertain. Trimming took 4 bases from V and 0 from J, leaving 13 bases between them. Germline V gene data show CDR1 as MDHEN and CDR2 as SYDVKM. CDR3 length: 15 amino acids. CDR3 DNA: TGTGCCAGCAGTTCAACTTCCGGCGGCTCCTACGAGCAGTACTTC. It yields the protein CASSSTSGGSYEQYF.

The chain links TRBV7-7 to TRBJ1-3; maybe TRBD1 (6 bases). Trimming removed 5 bases from V and 2 bases from J, with 13 bases in between. In germline, CDR1 is SSHAT, CDR2 FNYEAQ (reference sequence). The CDR3 loop spans 15 amino acids. The DNA of the CDR3 is TGTGCCAGCAGCAGCCAGGCAGGGGCTGGAAACACCATATATTTT. This codes for CASSSQAGAGNTIYF.

This chain links TRBV6-5 with TRBJ2-7, with no clear D. V lost 4 bases and J 5 bases, leaving 12 bases between the germline ends. There are 13 residues in the CDR3. Per germline, CDR1 MNHEY and CDR2 SVGAGI. The CDR3 coding sequence is TGTGCCAGCAGTTTAACCACCTTCAACGAGCAGTACTTC. It is translated as CASSLTTFNEQYF.

This rearrangement joins TRBV4-1 to TRBJ2-1; D may match TRBD1 or TRBD2 (6 bases each). The V gene lost 2 bases and the J gene lost 6 bases, with 14 bases spanning the gap. The CDR3 has 15 amino acids. Germline loops: CDR1 MGHRA, CDR2 YSYEKL. The CDR3 reads CASSQPWGAANEQFF. The CDR3 DNA reads TGCGCCAGCAGCCAACCCTGGGGGGCGGCCAATGAGCAGTTCTTC.

The chain carries TRBV7-3 and TRBJ2-5; 8 bases line up with TRBD1. The germline CDR1 and CDR2 sequences are SGHTA and FQGTGA. The CDR3 loop spans 15 amino acids. After removal of 5 bases from V and 4 bases from J, the junction contained 9 bases not matched to a gene. The CDR3 DNA is TGTGCCAGCAGCCAGACAGGGGCCCTCCCAGAGACCCAGTACTTC. It specifies CASSQTGALPETQYF.

The chain is built from TRBV5-6 and TRBJ1-1, with D perhaps TRBD1 (6 bases). CDR1 and CDR2 from the germline V gene are SGHDT and YYEEEE. Trimming removed 0 bases from V and 1 base from J, with 13 bases in between. This CDR3 is built from 16 residues. The CDR3, as DNA: TGTGCCAGCAGCTTGGACAGGGAACTTTGGAACACTGAAGCTTTCTTT. It yields the protein CASSLDRELWNTEAFF.

The V call is TRBV19, the J call TRBJ2-5; 10 nucleotides match TRBD1. This CDR3 has 14 amino acids. Germline CDR1 is LNHDA and CDR2 is SQIVND (reference sequence). V was clipped by 6 bases and J by 1 base; unmatched bases: 2. The CDR3 here is CASRRTGGQETQYF. In DNA form, the CDR3 reads TGTGCCAGTAGAAGGACAGGGGGCCAAGAGACCCAGTACTTC.

The V call is TRBV9, the J call TRBJ2-1; D not resolved. The CDR3 loop spans 14 amino acids. CDR1 and CDR2 from the germline V gene are SGDLS and YYNGEE. V dropped 1 base and J dropped 9 bases, with 14 bases sitting between them. The CDR3 coding sequence is TGTGCCAGCAGCGTACGGACCACAAACTTTGAGCAGTTCTTC. Its protein product is CASSVRTTNFEQFF.

The chain couples TRBV10-2 to TRBJ2-1; 7 nucleotides align to TRBD1. J lost 7 bases, V lost 3 bases, and 9 bases had no gene match. Germline V CDR1 and CDR2: WSHSY, SAAADI. The length of the CDR3 is 15 residues. This CDR3 reads CASSERQGSWNEQFF. The CDR3 DNA reads as TGCGCCAGCAGTGAACGACAGGGCAGTTGGAATGAGCAGTTCTTC.

V is TRBV12-5 and J is TRBJ2-5; D may match TRBD1 or TRBD2 (5 bases each). TRBJ2-7 explains the end of the DNA better; the J call may be wrong. This CDR3 is 12 amino acids long. Germline V CDR1 and CDR2: LGHNT, FRNRAP. CDR3 DNA: TGTGCTAGTGGGCATGGGACCGGCGAGCAGTACTTC. Protein: CASGHGTGEQYF.

The rearrangement uses TRBV5-1 and TRBJ2-7; TRBD1 agrees at 10 bases. CDR3 size: 14 residues. V lost 4 bases and J lost 3; bases outside the gene matches: 4. Germline CDR1 SGHRS, CDR2 YFSETQ. CDR3 DNA sequence: TGCGCCAGCAGCCGGACAGGGGGAAACTACGAGCAGTACTTC. Residues: CASSRTGGNYEQYF.

This sequence joins TRBV18 and TRBJ1-2; 7 bases match TRBD1. Germline V gene sequence: CDR1 KGHSH, CDR2 LQKENI. The V and J ends lost 2 bases and 0 bases, in that order; junction bases with no gene match: 6. The CDR3 covers 16 residues. In DNA, the CDR3 is TGTGCCAGCTCACCATTCGAGGGACAGACTAACTATGGCTACACCTTC. This codes for CASSPFEGQTNYGYTF. The whole variable domain, remainder taken from reference TRBV18 and TRBJ1-2, is NAGVMQNPRHLVRRRGQEARLRCSPMKGHSHVYWYRQLPEEGLKFMVYLQKENIIDESGMPKERFSAEFPKEGPSILRIQQVVRGDSAAYFCASSPFEGQTNYGYTFGSGTRLTVV.

The chain carries TRBV27 and TRBJ1-5, with D maybe TRBD1 (5 bases). Per germline, CDR1 MNHEY and CDR2 SMNVEV (reference sequence). V shed 6 bases and J shed 4 bases, with 13 bases lying between them. The CDR3 is made up of 14 amino acids. In DNA form, the CDR3 reads TGTGCCAGCAGCCTGGGGGGTGGTAATCAGCCCCAGCATTTT. It translates to CASSLGGGNQPQHF.

V and J are TRBV7-9 and TRBJ2-1; a weak D match, TRBD2 (6 bases). CDR1 is SEHNR, CDR2 FQNEAQ, per germline (reference sequence). The CDR3 covers 17 residues. Deletions cut 2 bases from V and 0 bases from J, with 14 bases between. The CDR3 here is CASSLLARDFSYNEQFF. As DNA, the CDR3 is TGTGCCAGCAGCTTATTAGCCCGGGACTTCTCCTACAATGAGCAGTTCTTC.

The V call is TRBV5-1, the J call TRBJ1-1; unclear D gene. The CDR3 totals 13 residues. From germline, CDR1 is SGHRS and CDR2 YFSETQ. The V end lost 3 bases, the J end lost 0 bases, and 6 bases lay between the germline ends. The CDR3 spells CASSSGLNTEAFF. CDR3 coding DNA: TGCGCCAGCAGCTCGGGTTTGAACACTGAAGCTTTCTTT.

The J gene is TRBJ1-5, the V gene TRBV7-9; D call uncertain. The ends were cut back, 5 bases at V and 4 bases at J, with 9 bases in the middle. This CDR3 comprises 13 residues. The V gene's germline CDR1 is SEHNR and CDR2 FQNEAQ (reference sequence). The CDR3 region is CASSADGNQPQHF. The DNA for the CDR3 is TGTGCCAGCAGCGCGGACGGAAATCAGCCCCAGCATTTT.

The V call is TRBV14, the J call TRBJ2-2, with 7 nucleotides matching TRBD2. CDR3 length: 15 amino acids. Trimming removed 1 base from V and 6 bases from J; junction bases left unmatched: 5. Per germline, CDR1 SGHDN and CDR2 FVKESK. Here the CDR3 reads CASSQVAGVAGELFF. The CDR3 bases are TGTGCCAGCAGCCAAGTCGCGGGAGTAGCCGGGGAGCTGTTTTTT. Using reference TRBV14 and TRBJ2-2 for the parts outside the CDR3, the full variable domain is EAGVTQFPSHSVIEKGQTVTLRCDPISGHDNLYWYRRVMGKEIKFLLHFVKESKQDESGMPNNRFLAERTGGTYSTLKVQPAELEDSGVYFCASSQVAGVAGELFFGEGSRLTVL.

The CDR3 protein is CASSTKQGAGTDTQYF. The DNA for the CDR3 is TGTGCCAGCAGTACCAAGCAGGGGGCAGGCACAGATACGCAGTATTTT. This rearrangement joins TRBV6-6 to TRBJ2-3, with 8 bases aligning to TRBD1. The CDR3 is made up of 16 amino acids. The germline CDR1 and CDR2 sequences are MNHNY and SVGAGI (reference sequence). Trimming cost V 5 bases and J 1 base; bases outside gene matches: 8.

The chain combines TRBV7-8 with TRBJ2-7, with D perhaps assigned TRBD1 or TRBD2 (5 bases each). The CDR3 consists of 15 residues. Germline CDR1 is SGHVS and CDR2 is FQNEAQ. Deletions cut 5 bases from V and 6 bases from J, with 20 bases between. The CDR3 spells CASSPNRGALVEQYF. DNA of the CDR3: TGTGCCAGCAGCCCAAACCGGGGCGCCCTGGTCGAGCAGTACTTC.

The rearrangement uses TRBV4-1 and TRBJ1-2; 11 bases are a match to TRBD1. The germline V gene encodes CDR1 MGHRA and CDR2 YSYEKL. CDR3 length equals 15 residues. V was clipped by 4 bases and J by 4 bases; unmatched bases: 5. CDR3 loop: CASSRRDRGGYGYTF. CDR3 bases: TGCGCCAGCAGCCGACGGGACAGGGGGGGCTATGGCTACACCTTC.

Written as DNA, the CDR3 is TGTGCCAGCAGGTTCCTCCAGGCCCACACTGAAGCTTTCTTT. Encoded protein: CASRFLQAHTEAFF. The chain has TRBV27 and TRBJ1-1, with D unresolved. V was trimmed by 6 bases and J by 3 bases, leaving 14 bases between them. Germline V gene lookup returns CDR1 MNHEY and CDR2 SMNVEV (reference sequence). This CDR3 is 14 amino acids long.

CDR3 sequence: CASSPRQRPELSSYEQYF. In DNA form, the CDR3 reads TGTGCCAGCTCACCACGACAACGGCCCGAACTTTCCTCCTACGAGCAGTACTTC. V gene TRBV18 combines with J gene TRBJ2-7; D remains unclear. V gave up 1 base and J gave up 0 bases, with 19 bases separating them. The CDR3 length is 18 residues. CDR1 KGHSH and CDR2 LQKENI come from the germline V gene.

The sample holds one count of this clone. This rearrangement joins TRBV5-1 to TRBJ2-7; TRBD2 matches at 8 bases. The CDR3 contains 15 residues. Looked up from germline, CDR1 is SGHRS and CDR2 is YFSETQ. V was clipped by 4 bases and J by 3 bases; unmatched bases: 9. The CDR3 protein is CASSAAGGDVYEQYF. Here the CDR3 DNA reads TGCGCCAGCAGCGCCGCCGGGGGGGACGTCTACGAGCAGTACTTC. The full variable domain, its missing parts supplied by reference TRBV5-1 and TRBJ2-7, is KAGVTQTPRYLIKTRGQQVTLSCSPISGHRSVSWYQQTPGQGLQFLFEYFSETQRNKGNFPGRFSGRQFSNSRSEMNVSTLELGDSALYLCASSAAGGDVYEQYFGPGTRLTVT.

The rearrangement joins TRBV6-1 to TRBJ1-2, with D possibly being TRBD1 (5 bases). CDR1 and CDR2 from the germline V gene are MNHNS and SASEGT. The CDR3 contains 14 residues. Trimming took off 4 bases at V and 4 bases at J, with 13 bases between the two ends. CDR3: CASSVSGGLYGYTF. In nucleotides, the CDR3 is TGTGCCAGCAGTGTTTCCGGGGGACTCTATGGCTACACCTTC.